Sequencing of this TCR beta chain was carried out in a study of monozygotic twins with inflammatory bowel disease. General study points: IBD patients shared fewer clonotypes with other individuals than healthy twins, especially patients with disease activity signs. The data offered no way to tell different T cell subtypes apart.

This CDR3 is built from 16 residues. Germline V lookup: CDR1 LGHNA, CDR2 YNFKEQ. UMIs incorporating a 6-nucleotide sample barcode were appended by means of template switching. No DNA is given; TCRdb re-called the 5' RACE reads and lists each CDR3 protein once. The listing records 150,000 to 200,000 distinct CDR3 sequences. About this clonotype itself: Its antigen remains unidentified.

The sequence was collected from a human donor with ulcerative colitis or Crohn's disease, or a healthy co-twin of an affected twin (not recorded which). This rearrangement joins TRBV4-2 to TRBJ1-5. Sequenced sample: blood. The CDR3 sequence is CASKAEYGQKSQPQHF.